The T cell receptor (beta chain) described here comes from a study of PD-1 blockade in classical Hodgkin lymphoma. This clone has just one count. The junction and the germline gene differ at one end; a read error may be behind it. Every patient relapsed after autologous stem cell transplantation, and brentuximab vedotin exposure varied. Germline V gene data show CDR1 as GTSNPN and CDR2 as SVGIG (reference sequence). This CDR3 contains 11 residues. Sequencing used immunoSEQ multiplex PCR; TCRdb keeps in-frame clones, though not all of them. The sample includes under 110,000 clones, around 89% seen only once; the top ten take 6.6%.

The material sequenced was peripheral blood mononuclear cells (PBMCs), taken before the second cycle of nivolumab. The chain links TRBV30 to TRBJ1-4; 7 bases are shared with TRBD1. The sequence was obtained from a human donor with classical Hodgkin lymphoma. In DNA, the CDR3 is TGTGCCTGGAGTAAGTCGGGACAGATCCATTTT. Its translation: CAWSKSGQIHF.